What follows describes a single TCR beta chain. Antigen specificity is unknown. This CDR3 contains 14 residues. Germline V gives CDR1 MNHNS, CDR2 SASEGT. V was pared by 3 bases and J by 4 bases, with 12 bases between. The sample comes from a study of PD-1 blockade in classical Hodgkin lymphoma. Study findings and constraints: At baseline, newly diagnosed patients reportedly showed less TCR diversity than healthy donors.

The table came from immunoSEQ multiplex PCR; TCRdb's copy has only in-frame clones and leaves some out. This table holds almost 100,000 clones, 92% found once. Patients all relapsed after autologous stem cell transplantation, and there was variation in brentuximab vedotin exposure. Classification of best responses gave complete response, partial response or progressive disease. This chain links TRBV6-1 with TRBJ1-2, with D possibly matching TRBD1 (6 bases). This specimen consisted of peripheral blood mononuclear cells (PBMCs), obtained at baseline. The sequence was obtained from a human donor with classical Hodgkin lymphoma. CDR3 nucleotide sequence: TGTGCCAGCAGTGATCGGCGGGGGCTCTATGGCTACACCTTC. This encodes CASSDRRGLYGYTF.